This T cell receptor (beta chain) was observed in a study of shared clonotypes between healthy human individuals. The study's findings and limits: Naive CD4 clonotypes overlapped across a handful of donors at approximately 5.3%.

CD45RO-negative CD8 cells positively selected for CCR7 made up the naive population, which excluded terminally differentiated effector memory CD45RA+ cells. About this clone: What it recognizes is unknown.

Generated by immunoSEQ multiplex PCR, the TCRdb table keeps only in-frame clones and is missing some. This sample carries some 2.1 million clones, approximately 95% of them seen once, and the ten largest clones take about 1.1%. The sample taken for sequencing was naive CD8+ T cells sorted from blood. The sequence derives from a man between 18 and 29 years old in good health.

CDR3: CASSRVEDEAFF. The CDR3 nucleotides read TGTGCCAGCAGCCGGGTGGAGGATGAAGCTTTCTTT. The chain recombines TRBV5-4 with TRBJ1-1; D remains ambiguous. Between the trimmed V and J ends, which lost 4 bases and 7 bases, there was a span of 11 bases. The germline V gene has CDR1 SGHNT and CDR2 YYREEE (reference sequence). This CDR3 contains 12 residues.